The 18 T cell receptor beta chains in this list originate from one sample, sequenced in a study of early T cells in non-severe SARS-CoV-2 infection. TCRdb called the 5' RACE reads again in MiXCR, with one record for every CDR3 protein. The sample consists of approximately 31,000 distinct CDR3 sequences, approximately 5.4% of them appearing once. The specimen was whole blood. These receptors all come from an adult who was a healthcare worker with PCR-confirmed SARS-CoV-2 infection or an uninfected control (not recorded which).

The V gene is TRBV18, the J gene TRBJ1-2; 7 bases map to TRBD1. Germline CDR1 and CDR2: KGHSH and LQKENI. This CDR3 region has 17 residues. With 0 bases clipped from V and 4 bases from J, the junction kept 11 bases outside the gene matches. CDR3 nucleotides: TGTGCCAGCTCACCACCAATCCCGCTAGGGGGCTCCTATGGCTACACCTTC. Translation gives CASSPPIPLGGSYGYTF. Full variable domain (rest looked up from reference TRBV18 and TRBJ1-2): NAGVMQNPRHLVRRRGQEARLRCSPMKGHSHVYWYRQLPEEGLKFMVYLQKENIIDESGMPKERFSAEFPKEGPSILRIQQVVRGDSAAYFCASSPPIPLGGSYGYTFGSGTRLTVV.

This clonotype was counted at least ten times. The J gene is TRBJ1-1, the V gene TRBV28; D is uncertain. Looked up from germline, CDR1 is MDHEN and CDR2 is SYDVKM. The V gene lost 4 bases and the J gene lost 1 base, with 10 bases spanning the gap. The CDR3 sequence is 14 residues long. The CDR3 region is CASSYNRRNTEAFF. The CDR3 bases are TGTGCCAGCAGTTATAACCGCCGGAACACTGAAGCTTTCTTT.

This clonotype was recorded at least ten times. The chain employs TRBV20-1 and TRBJ2-2; D might be TRBD2 (5 bases). There are 13 residues in the CDR3. The ends were cut back, 4 bases at V and 11 bases at J, with 17 bases in the middle. Looked up from germline, CDR1 is DFQATT and CDR2 is SNEGSKA (reference sequence). The CDR3 DNA sequence: TGCAGTGCTACTCTGGACTCCCACCGAGAGCTGTTTTTT. This translates into CSATLDSHRELFF.

This clonotype was observed at least ten times. V is TRBV27 and J is TRBJ2-7, with 10 bases fitting TRBD1. The V gene's germline CDR1 is MNHEY and CDR2 SMNVEV (reference sequence). This CDR3 is 13 amino acids long. J was trimmed by 6 bases and V by 9 bases; bases with no gene match: 8. CDR3 sequence reads: CARPGQGFTEQYF. CDR3 DNA sequence: TGTGCCAGACCGGGACAGGGGTTCACCGAGCAGTACTTC.

V gene TRBV12-5 combines with J gene TRBJ2-1, with 7 positions matching TRBD2. The V gene end was trimmed by 6 bases and the J gene end by 1 base; junction bases not matched to a gene: 6. The CDR3 is 15 residues long. CDR1 is LGHNT, CDR2 FRNRAP, per germline. The CDR3 here is CASGRGRGSYNEQFF. The CDR3 DNA reads as TGTGCTAGTGGACGCGGGAGAGGGTCCTACAATGAGCAGTTCTTC.

V gene TRBV25-1 combines with J gene TRBJ2-7, with D perhaps matching TRBD1 (6 bases). The V end was cut by 8 bases, the J end by 5 bases, with 22 bases between. Germline assignment: CDR1 MGHDK and CDR2 SYGVNS. The CDR3 has 15 amino acids. Here the CDR3 reads CASRPTGGRGDEQYF. The CDR3 nucleotides are TGTGCCAGCCGACCGACAGGCGGACGTGGGGACGAGCAGTACTTC.

This clonotype turned up a few times. This chain connects TRBV5-4 to TRBJ2-7; TRBD1 might be the D (6 bases). Germline V gives CDR1 SGHNT, CDR2 YYREEE (reference sequence). The CDR3 contains 16 residues. Trimming removed 0 bases at V and 0 bases at J, with 13 bases between. The CDR3 nucleotides are TGTGCCAGCAGCTTGGGGGGGCTATCTAGCTCCTACGAGCAGTACTTC. This gives the protein CASSLGGLSSSYEQYF.

This clonotype appeared many times. The chain links TRBV4-1 to TRBJ1-5, with D hard to call. Trimming stripped 3 bases from V and 2 bases from J, with 17 bases between. Germline assignment: CDR1 MGHRA and CDR2 YSYEKL. The CDR3 totals 17 residues. The CDR3 here is CASSHPARGIGNQPQHF. CDR3 DNA: TGCGCCAGCAGCCACCCCGCCCGAGGTATCGGCAATCAGCCCCAGCATTTT.

The V gene is TRBV12-3 or TRBV12-4, the J gene TRBJ1-2; D ambiguous. This CDR3 has 13 amino acids. V shed 5 bases and J shed 2 bases, with 9 bases lying between them. CDR3 DNA: TGTGCCAGCAGTCCCAGCAGGAACTATGGCTACACCTTC. This sequence encodes CASSPSRNYGYTF.

This clonotype was seen a few times. V is TRBV15 and J is TRBJ2-7; 8 nucleotides agree with TRBD2. This CDR3 region has 16 residues. J lost 6 bases, V lost 0 bases, and 10 bases had no gene match. Germline V lookup: CDR1 LNHNV, CDR2 YYDKDF (reference sequence). CDR3 DNA: TGTGCCACCAGCAGAGATCGTGGGGCGGGAGGAGGCGAGCAGTACTTC. This encodes CATSRDRGAGGGEQYF.

This clonotype occurred many times. This rearrangement joins TRBV12-3 or TRBV12-4 to TRBJ1-6; D gene uncertain. Trimming removed 6 bases at V and 7 bases at J, with 10 bases between. CDR3 size: 13 residues. CDR3 amino acids: CASSGTANSPLHF. CDR3 nucleotides: TGTGCCAGCAGCGGAACAGCGAATTCACCCCTCCACTTT.

The J gene is TRBJ1-3, the V gene TRBV29-1, with D tentatively TRBD1 (5 bases). The ends were cut back, 7 bases at V and 2 bases at J, with 12 bases in the middle. Germline CDR1 and CDR2: SQVTM and ANQGSEA. The CDR3 spans 13 residues. CDR3 in DNA: TGCAGCGGATTTCTAGGGGCTGGAAACACCATATATTTT. Translation gives CSGFLGAGNTIYF.

V gene TRBV11-2 combines with J gene TRBJ2-1, with D perhaps TRBD1 (7 bases). Germline V CDR1 and CDR2: SGHAT, FQNNGV. With 8 bases removed from V and 12 bases from J, the gap between germline ends came to 11 bases. This CDR3 is 10 amino acids long. CDR3 in amino acids: CASPGDRQFF. The DNA for the CDR3 is TGTGCCAGCCCGGGGGACAGGCAGTTCTTC.

The J gene is TRBJ2-1, the V gene TRBV15; tentative D call: TRBD2 (6 bases). Trimming removed 3 bases at V and 10 bases at J, with 16 bases between. Germline values: CDR1 LNHNV, CDR2 YYDKDF (reference sequence). This CDR3 contains 14 residues. The CDR3 sequence is CATSRPNRGYEQFF. In DNA, the CDR3 is TGTGCCACCAGCAGGCCAAACCGGGGGTACGAGCAGTTCTTC. Full variable domain (missing parts from reference TRBV15 and TRBJ2-1): DAMVIQNPRYQVTQFGKPVTLSCSQTLNHNVMYWYQQKSSQAPKLLFHYYDKDFNNEADTPDNFQSRRPNTSFCFLDIRSPGLGDTAMYLCATSRPNRGYEQFFGPGTRLTVL.

There are many counts of this clonotype. The chain uses TRBV6-1 and TRBJ1-1; no definite D call. V shed 2 bases and J shed 4 bases, with 8 bases lying between them. This CDR3 has 13 residues. Germline values: CDR1 MNHNS, CDR2 SASEGT. CDR3 protein: CASSEWVGTEAFF. Written as DNA, the CDR3 is TGTGCCAGCAGTGAATGGGTCGGCACTGAAGCTTTCTTT.

This clonotype was seen many times. This chain links TRBV10-3 with TRBJ2-1, with D possibly matching TRBD1 (7 bases). This CDR3 region has 13 residues. V gave up 5 bases and J gave up 9 bases, with 14 bases separating them. Germline V gives CDR1 ENHRY, CDR2 SYGVKD. CDR3 protein: CAISITGEAEQFF. DNA of the CDR3: TGTGCCATCAGTATTACAGGGGAGGCTGAGCAGTTCTTC.

The CDR3 DNA is TGCGCCAGCAGCCAAGACGTTCGGGCAGGGGGACCTGGCGTTTGGTATACGCAGTATTTT. Translating it yields CASSQDVRAGGPGVWYTQYF. This chain uses TRBV4-1 with TRBJ2-3; 7 bases fit TRBD1. Trimming removed 0 bases from V and 7 bases from J; junction bases left unmatched: 22. Germline V gene sequence: CDR1 MGHRA, CDR2 YSYEKL. The CDR3 is made up of 20 amino acids.

This clonotype was observed many times. CDR3 coding DNA: TGTGCCATCAGCCTAGAAACGAACACTGAAGCTTTCTTT. Its translation: CAISLETNTEAFF. The chain couples TRBV10-3 to TRBJ1-1; D is unresolved. Deletions cut 6 bases from V and 1 base from J, with 9 bases between. The CDR3 is 13 amino acids. Germline values: CDR1 ENHRY, CDR2 SYGVKD.